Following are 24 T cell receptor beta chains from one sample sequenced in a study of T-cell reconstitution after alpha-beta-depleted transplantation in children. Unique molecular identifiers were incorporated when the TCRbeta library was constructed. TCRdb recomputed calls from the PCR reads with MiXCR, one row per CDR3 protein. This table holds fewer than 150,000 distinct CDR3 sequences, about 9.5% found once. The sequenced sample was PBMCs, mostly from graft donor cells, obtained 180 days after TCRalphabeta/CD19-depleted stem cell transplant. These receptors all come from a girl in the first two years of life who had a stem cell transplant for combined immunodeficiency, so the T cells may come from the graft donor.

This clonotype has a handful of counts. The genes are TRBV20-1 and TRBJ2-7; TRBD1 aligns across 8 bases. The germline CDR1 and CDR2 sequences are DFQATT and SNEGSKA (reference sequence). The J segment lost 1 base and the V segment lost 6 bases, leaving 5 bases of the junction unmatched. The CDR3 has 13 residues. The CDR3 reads CSALTGESYEQYF. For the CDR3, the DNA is TGCAGTGCGCTGACAGGGGAGTCCTACGAGCAGTACTTC.

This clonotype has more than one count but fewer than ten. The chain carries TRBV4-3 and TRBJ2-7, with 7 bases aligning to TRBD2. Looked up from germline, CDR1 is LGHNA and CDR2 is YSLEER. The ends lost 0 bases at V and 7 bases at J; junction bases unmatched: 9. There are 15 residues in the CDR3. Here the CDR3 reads CASSQDPSGKREQYF. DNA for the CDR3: TGCGCCAGCAGCCAAGACCCCAGCGGGAAGAGGGAGCAGTACTTC.

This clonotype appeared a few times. DNA for the CDR3: TGCAGTGCCGCCTGGGTGGTAGATACGCAGTATTTT. This encodes CSAAWVVDTQYF. The gene calls are TRBV20-1 and TRBJ2-3; D remains unclear. Trimming took off 6 bases at V and 5 bases at J, with 12 bases between the two ends. Germline CDR1 is DFQATT and CDR2 is SNEGSKA (reference sequence). CDR3 size: 12 residues.

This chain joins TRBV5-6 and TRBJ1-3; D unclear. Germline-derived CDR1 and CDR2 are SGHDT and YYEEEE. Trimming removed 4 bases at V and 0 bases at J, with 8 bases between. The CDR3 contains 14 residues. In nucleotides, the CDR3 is TGTGCCAGCAGCGCGTCAGGCTCTGGAAACACCATATATTTT. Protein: CASSASGSGNTIYF.

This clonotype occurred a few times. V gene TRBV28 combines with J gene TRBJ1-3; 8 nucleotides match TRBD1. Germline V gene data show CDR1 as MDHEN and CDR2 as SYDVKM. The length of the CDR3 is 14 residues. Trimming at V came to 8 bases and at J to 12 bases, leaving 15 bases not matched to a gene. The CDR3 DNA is TGTGCCAGCGGCCCCGGGACAGGCCTTACTCACATATATTTT. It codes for CASGPGTGLTHIYF.

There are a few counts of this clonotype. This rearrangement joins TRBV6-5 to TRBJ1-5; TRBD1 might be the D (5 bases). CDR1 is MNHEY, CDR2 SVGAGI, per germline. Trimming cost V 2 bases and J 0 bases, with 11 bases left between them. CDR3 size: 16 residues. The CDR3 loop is CASSYGAVGSNQPQHF. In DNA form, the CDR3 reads TGTGCCAGCAGTTACGGGGCCGTGGGTAGCAATCAGCCCCAGCATTTT.

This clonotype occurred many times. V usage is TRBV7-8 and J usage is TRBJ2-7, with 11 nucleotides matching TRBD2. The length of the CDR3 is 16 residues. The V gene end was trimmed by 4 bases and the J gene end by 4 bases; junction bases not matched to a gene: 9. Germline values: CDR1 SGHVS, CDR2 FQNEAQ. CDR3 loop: CASSSRRSGRAYEQYF. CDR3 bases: TGTGCCAGCAGCTCTCGGCGTAGCGGGAGGGCATACGAGCAGTACTTC.

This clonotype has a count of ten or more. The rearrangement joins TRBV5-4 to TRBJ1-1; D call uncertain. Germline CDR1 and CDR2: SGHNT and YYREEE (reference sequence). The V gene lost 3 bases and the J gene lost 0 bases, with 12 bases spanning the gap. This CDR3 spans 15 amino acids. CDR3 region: CASSSRTAMNTEAFF. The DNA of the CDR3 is TGTGCCAGCAGCTCGAGGACGGCTATGAACACTGAAGCTTTCTTT.

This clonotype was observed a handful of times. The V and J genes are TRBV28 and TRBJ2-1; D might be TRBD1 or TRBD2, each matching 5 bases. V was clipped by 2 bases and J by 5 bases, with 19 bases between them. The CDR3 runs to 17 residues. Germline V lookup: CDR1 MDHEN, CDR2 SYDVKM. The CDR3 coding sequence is TGTGCCAGCAGTTTAATCATCGGGGCCCTGGATCACAATGAGCAGTTCTTC. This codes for CASSLIIGALDHNEQFF. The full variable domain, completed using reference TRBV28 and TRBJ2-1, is DVKVTQSSRYLVKRTGEKVFLECVQDMDHENMFWYRQDPGLGLRLIYFSYDVKMKEKGDIPEGYSVSREKKERFSLILESASTNQTSMYLCASSLIIGALDHNEQFFGPGTRLTVL.

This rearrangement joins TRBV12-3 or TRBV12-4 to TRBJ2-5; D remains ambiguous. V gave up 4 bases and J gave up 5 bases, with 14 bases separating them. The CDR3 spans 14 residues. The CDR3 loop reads CASSSPGLLETQYF. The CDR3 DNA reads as TGTGCCAGCAGTTCTCCCGGGCTACTGGAGACCCAGTACTTC.

CDR3 residues: CASSVTITYEQYF. CDR3 bases: TGTGCCAGCAGCGTGACTATTACCTACGAGCAGTACTTC. The chain links TRBV7-2 to TRBJ2-7, with a tentative D call TRBD2 (5 bases). Germline V gene sequence: CDR1 SGHTA, CDR2 FQGNSA. The CDR3 consists of 13 residues. The ends were cut back, 5 bases at V and 2 bases at J, with 10 bases in the middle.

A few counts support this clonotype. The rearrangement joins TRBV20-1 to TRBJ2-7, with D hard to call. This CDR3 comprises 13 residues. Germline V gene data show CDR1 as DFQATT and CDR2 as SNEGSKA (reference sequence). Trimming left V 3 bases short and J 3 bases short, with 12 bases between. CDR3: CSARPIGNYEQYF. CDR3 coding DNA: TGCAGTGCTAGGCCAATCGGCAACTACGAGCAGTACTTC.

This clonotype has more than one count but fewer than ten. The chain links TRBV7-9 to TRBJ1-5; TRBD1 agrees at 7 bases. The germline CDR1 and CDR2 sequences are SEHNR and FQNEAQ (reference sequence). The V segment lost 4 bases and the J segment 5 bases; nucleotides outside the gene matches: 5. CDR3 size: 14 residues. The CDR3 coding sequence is TGTGCCAGCAGCTCCTTGACAGGGCATCAGCCCCAGCATTTT. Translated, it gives CASSSLTGHQPQHF.

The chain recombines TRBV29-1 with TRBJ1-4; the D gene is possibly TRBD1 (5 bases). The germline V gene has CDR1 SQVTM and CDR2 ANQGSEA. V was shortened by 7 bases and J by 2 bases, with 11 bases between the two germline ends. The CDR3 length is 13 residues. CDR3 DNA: TGCAGCGGACGGGGGGATACTAATGAAAAACTGTTTTTT. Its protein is CSGRGDTNEKLFF.

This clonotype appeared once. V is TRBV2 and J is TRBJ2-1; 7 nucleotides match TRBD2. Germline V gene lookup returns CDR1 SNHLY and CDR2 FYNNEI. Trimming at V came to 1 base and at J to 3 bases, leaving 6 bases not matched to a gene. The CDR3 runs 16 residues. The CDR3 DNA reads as TGTGCCAGCAGTGAAGTTGCGGGAGATTACTACAATGAGCAGTTCTTC. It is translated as CASSEVAGDYYNEQFF.

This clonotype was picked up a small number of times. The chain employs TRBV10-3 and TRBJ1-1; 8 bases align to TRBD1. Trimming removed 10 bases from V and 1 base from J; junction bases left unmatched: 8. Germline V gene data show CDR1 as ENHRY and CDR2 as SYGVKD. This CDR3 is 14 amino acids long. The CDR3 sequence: CATTVGQGNTEAFF. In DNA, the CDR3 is TGTGCCACCACCGTCGGACAGGGGAACACTGAAGCTTTCTTT.

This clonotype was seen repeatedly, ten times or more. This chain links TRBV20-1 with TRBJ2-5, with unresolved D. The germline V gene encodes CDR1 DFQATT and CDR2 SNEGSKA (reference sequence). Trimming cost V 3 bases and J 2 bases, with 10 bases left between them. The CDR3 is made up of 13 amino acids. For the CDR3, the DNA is TGCAGTGCTAGCTCTCAGCGACAAGAGACCCAGTACTTC. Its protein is CSASSQRQETQYF.

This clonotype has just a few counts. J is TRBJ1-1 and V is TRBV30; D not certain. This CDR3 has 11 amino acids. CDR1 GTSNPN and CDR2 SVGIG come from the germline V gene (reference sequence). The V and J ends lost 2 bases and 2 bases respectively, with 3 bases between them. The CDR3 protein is CAWSTNTEAFF. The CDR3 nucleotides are TGTGCCTGGAGTACCAACACTGAAGCTTTCTTT.

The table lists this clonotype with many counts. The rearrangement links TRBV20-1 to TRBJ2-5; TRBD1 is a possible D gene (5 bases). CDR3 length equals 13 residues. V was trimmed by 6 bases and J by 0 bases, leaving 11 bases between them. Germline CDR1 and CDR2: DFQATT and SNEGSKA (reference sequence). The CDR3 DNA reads TGCAGTGCCCCACCAGGGAACCAAGAGACCCAGTACTTC. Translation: CSAPPGNQETQYF.

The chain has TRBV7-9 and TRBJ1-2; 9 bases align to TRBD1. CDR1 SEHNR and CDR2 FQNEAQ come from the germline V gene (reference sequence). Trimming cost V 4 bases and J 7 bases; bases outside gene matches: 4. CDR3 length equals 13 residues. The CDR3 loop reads CASSSETGGGYTF. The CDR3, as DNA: TGTGCCAGCAGCTCCGAGACAGGGGGTGGCTACACCTTC.

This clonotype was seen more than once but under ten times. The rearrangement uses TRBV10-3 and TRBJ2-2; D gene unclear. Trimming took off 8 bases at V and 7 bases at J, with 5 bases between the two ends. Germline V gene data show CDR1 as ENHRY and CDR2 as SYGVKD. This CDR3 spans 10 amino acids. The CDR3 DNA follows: TGTGCCATCTGGAACGGGGAGCTGTTTTTT. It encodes CAIWNGELFF.

In DNA form, the CDR3 reads TGCAGTGCTAGAGGTCTGGGGAACAGGGGGCTGTACGAGCAGTACTTC. Amino acids: CSARGLGNRGLYEQYF. The chain carries TRBV20-1 and TRBJ2-7, with 9 bases aligning to TRBD1. CDR1 is DFQATT and CDR2 is SNEGSKA in the germline V gene (reference sequence). The ends lost 1 base at V and 4 bases at J; junction bases unmatched: 11. The CDR3 is 16 amino acids.

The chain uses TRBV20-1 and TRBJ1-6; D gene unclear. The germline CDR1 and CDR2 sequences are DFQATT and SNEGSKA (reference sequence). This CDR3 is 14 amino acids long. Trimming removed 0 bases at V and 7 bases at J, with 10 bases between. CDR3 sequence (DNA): TGCAGTGCTAGAGATCTGATAGGGAATTCACCCCTCCACTTT. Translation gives CSARDLIGNSPLHF.

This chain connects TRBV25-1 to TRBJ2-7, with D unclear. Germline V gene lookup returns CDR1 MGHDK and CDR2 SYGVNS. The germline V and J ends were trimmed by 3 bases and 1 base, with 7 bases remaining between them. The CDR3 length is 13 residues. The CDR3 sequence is CASSDYSSYEQYF. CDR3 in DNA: TGTGCCAGCAGTGACTATTCTTCCTACGAGCAGTACTTC.